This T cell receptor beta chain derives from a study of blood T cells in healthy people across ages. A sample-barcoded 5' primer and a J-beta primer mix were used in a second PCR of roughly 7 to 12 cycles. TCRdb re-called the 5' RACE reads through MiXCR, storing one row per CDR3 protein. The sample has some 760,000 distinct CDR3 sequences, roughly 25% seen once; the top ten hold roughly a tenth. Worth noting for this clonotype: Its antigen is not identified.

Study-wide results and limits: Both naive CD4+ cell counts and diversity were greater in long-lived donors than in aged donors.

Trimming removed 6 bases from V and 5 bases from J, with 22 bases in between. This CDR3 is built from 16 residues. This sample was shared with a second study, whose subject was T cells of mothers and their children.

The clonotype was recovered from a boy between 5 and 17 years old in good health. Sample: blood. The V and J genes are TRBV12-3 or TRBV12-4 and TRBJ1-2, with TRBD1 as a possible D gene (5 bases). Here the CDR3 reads CASRPQAPGLQYGYTF. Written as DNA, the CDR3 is TGTGCCAGCAGACCTCAAGCCCCGGGACTTCAATATGGCTACACCTTC.